The clone carrying this T cell receptor (beta chain) came up a few times. Its antigen is unidentified. Vbeta (60) and Jbeta (13) primers were used in the PCR. Measured with immunoSEQ multiplex PCR; TCRdb has only the in-frame clones, and not every one. The table records about 130,000 clones, about 78% of them present only once. The data were obtained in a study of cytomegalovirus exposure and HLA in healthy donors. The V gene end was trimmed by 4 bases and the J gene end by 7 bases; junction bases not matched to a gene: 8. This CDR3 has 15 residues. In germline, CDR1 is LNHDA, CDR2 SQIVND (reference sequence). Study-level results: Apparent HLA restriction characterized most CMV-associated TCR beta chains in a later analysis.

Sequencing used PBMCs. The V and J genes are TRBV19 and TRBJ1-5, with 9 bases lining up with TRBD1. This receptor was identified in a female donor in good health and CMV-seronegative. CDR3 coding DNA: TGTGCCAGTAGTACCAAGGACAGGGGTTGGCAGCCCCAGCATTTT. It is translated as CASSTKDRGWQPQHF.